This T cell receptor beta chain derives from a study of cytotoxic CD8 clonotypes in ibrutinib-treated CLL. On the study more broadly: Each sample contained, on average, 255,043 productive templates and about 88,000 productive rearrangements.

Overall study findings and caveats: Clonality increased at ibrutinib response and stayed stable in sustained remission. At progression, however, it fell back toward baseline. Baseline values of clonality outstripped age-matched healthy donors and followed circulating CD8+ T-cell counts.

The V end was cut by 4 bases, the J end by 6 bases, with 21 bases between. Germline values: CDR1 SGHRS, CDR2 YFSETQ. This CDR3 contains 16 residues. The protocol was immunoSEQ multiplex PCR, while the TCRdb copy is restricted to in-frame clones and leaves out a portion. This sample has roughly 300,000 clones; around 77% occur once, and the top ten carry roughly 6%. Notes on this clone: No antigen is known for it.

With cryopreserved PBMCs as the source, roughly 1.8 micrograms of genomic DNA went to TCR beta libraries. The chain has TRBV5-1 and TRBJ2-3; D is unclear. This clonotype was obtained from a human donor with chronic lymphocytic leukemia. Sample: PBMCs, taken at disease progression, from a patient treated with ibrutinib. The CDR3 coding sequence is TGCGCCAGCAGCCCCATGTCTCGAGCCGGGTGGGATACGCAGTATTTT. Residues: CASSPMSRAGWDTQYF.